What follows are 6 T cell receptor beta chains derived from one specimen sequenced in a study of response to subunit inactivated influenza vaccine. From the RT-PCR reads, TCRdb called clonotypes with MiXCR, one entry per CDR3 protein. The repertoire holds around 760,000 distinct CDR3 sequences, around 14% seen once, with 6% to 7% in the top ten. The sequenced sample was PBMCs from blood, obtained 14 to 15 days before vaccination. These receptors all come from a man between 45 and 60 years old who received an inactivated influenza vaccine.

J is TRBJ2-2 and V is TRBV12-3 or TRBV12-4; TRBD1 is a possible D gene (7 bases). With 3 bases removed from V and 0 bases from J, the gap between germline ends came to 23 bases. The CDR3 contains 20 residues. CDR3 sequence (DNA): TGTGCCAGCAGTTTCTATCTCAACGTGGAGGGACAGTCGAACACCGGGGAGCTGTTTTTT. Translation: CASSFYLNVEGQSNTGELFF.

The sample holds many counts of this clonotype. This CDR3 reads CASSLSVFIQEGTEAFF. CDR3 nucleotides: TGTGCCAGCAGTTTATCAGTTTTCATACAGGAGGGCACTGAAGCTTTCTTT. This chain links TRBV28 with TRBJ1-1, with a weak D call TRBD1 (5 bases). In germline, CDR1 is MDHEN, CDR2 SYDVKM. The V gene lost 1 base and the J gene lost 4 bases, with 19 bases spanning the gap. The CDR3 contains 17 residues.

The CDR3 DNA follows: TGTGCCAGCAGTTATTCGCAGGGGGCGTCCTACGAGCAGTACTTC. It codes for CASSYSQGASYEQYF. The chain uses TRBV6-5 and TRBJ2-7; 8 bases are a match to TRBD1. This CDR3 contains 15 residues. V was pared by 3 bases and J by 1 base, with 5 bases of the junction left unmatched. In germline, CDR1 is MNHEY, CDR2 SVGAGI.

The chain couples TRBV20-1 to TRBJ1-1; D perhaps matches TRBD1 (6 bases). Germline CDR1 DFQATT, CDR2 SNEGSKA (reference sequence). There are 16 residues in the CDR3. Trimming removed 0 bases from V and 0 bases from J, with 14 bases in between. The CDR3 DNA is TGCAGTGCTAGAGAATCCACAGGGTGGGTGAACACTGAAGCTTTCTTT. Translation gives CSARESTGWVNTEAFF.

This clonotype was found many times. V and J are TRBV12-3 or TRBV12-4 and TRBJ2-7; 7 bases match TRBD1. V dropped 2 bases and J dropped 3; count of bases not matched to a gene: 7. The CDR3 spans 15 residues. The CDR3 reads CASSLMGQSNYEQYF. The CDR3 DNA reads TGTGCCAGCAGTTTAATGGGACAGTCCAACTACGAGCAGTACTTC.

The V call is TRBV20-1, the J call TRBJ2-3, with D maybe TRBD2 (6 bases). V was trimmed by 6 bases and J by 4 bases, leaving 23 bases between them. Germline CDR1 DFQATT, CDR2 SNEGSKA (reference sequence). CDR3 length equals 16 residues. CDR3 sequence: CSASRVTRGPPDTQYF. In DNA form, the CDR3 reads TGCAGTGCCAGCCGCGTGACTAGAGGCCCCCCAGATACGCAGTATTTT.